These 19 T cell receptor beta chains were sequenced from one sample in a study of shared clonotypes between healthy human individuals. Here immunoSEQ multiplex PCR was the method, and the copy in TCRdb shows in-frame clones only, minus some. Altogether 2 million to 2.5 million clones are present, less than 95% being singletons, with the ten largest covering 0.3% to 0.45%. Sequencing was done on a sample of naive CD4+ T cells from PBMCs. The subset here: CD45RA+ positively selected. The receptor source for this set is a man in his late teens or twenties in good health. Some clones in this sample may be carry-over from other donors' samples.

The chain uses TRBV6-4 and TRBJ2-1, with 10 bases fitting TRBD2. Germline V lookup: CDR1 MRHNA, CDR2 SNTAGT. The V segment lost 3 bases and the J segment 4 bases; nucleotides outside the gene matches: 3. The CDR3 totals 15 residues. The CDR3 is CASSEGLALYNEQFF. In nucleotides, the CDR3 is TGTGCCAGCAGTGAGGGACTAGCGCTTTACAATGAGCAGTTCTTC.

The chain is built from TRBV5-5 and TRBJ1-1, with D unresolved. This CDR3 contains 12 residues. Germline V CDR1 and CDR2: SGHKS, YYEKEE (reference sequence). Trimming took off 4 bases at V and 6 bases at J, with 10 bases between the two ends. CDR3 amino acids: CASSLMSSEAFF. The CDR3 coding sequence is TGTGCCAGCAGCCTAATGAGTTCTGAAGCTTTCTTT.

The chain recombines TRBV2 with TRBJ2-3; D is unresolved. V was cut by 1 base and J by 7 bases, with 6 bases left in between. The CDR3 runs to 12 residues. Germline lookup yields CDR1 SNHLY and CDR2 FYNNEI. CDR3 coding DNA: TGTGCCAGCAGTGAAGGGCGGAATACGCAGTATTTT. Its translation: CASSEGRNTQYF. The full variable domain, with the rest looked up from reference TRBV2 and TRBJ2-3, is EPEVTQTPSHQVTQMGQEVILRCVPISNHLYFYWYRQILGQKVEFLVSFYNNEISEKSEIFDDQFSVERPDGSNFTLKIRSTKLEDSAMYFCASSEGRNTQYFGPGTRLTVL.

The chain links TRBV5-1 to TRBJ1-1, with 9 bases lining up with TRBD1. This CDR3 is 15 amino acids long. Germline V gene sequence: CDR1 SGHRS, CDR2 YFSETQ. V shed 0 bases and J 4 bases; nucleotides not matched to a gene: 4. CDR3 in amino acids: CASSLDRDRVTEAFF. CDR3 nucleotides: TGCGCCAGCAGCTTGGACCGGGACAGGGTCACTGAAGCTTTCTTT.

The V and J genes are TRBV30 and TRBJ2-7; D call uncertain. Trimming removed 1 base from V and 9 bases from J, with 10 bases in between. Germline-derived CDR1 and CDR2 are GTSNPN and SVGIG (reference sequence). The CDR3 has 11 residues. The CDR3 coding sequence is TGTGCCTGGAGTGGGACCCTCGGGCAGTACTTC. This codes for CAWSGTLGQYF. The full variable domain, completed using reference TRBV30 and TRBJ2-7, is SQTIHQWPATLVQPVGSPLSLECTVEGTSNPNLYWYRQAAGRGLQLLFYSVGIGQISSEVPQNLSASRPQDRQFILSSKKLLLSDSGFYLCAWSGTLGQYFGPGTRLTVT.

The chain couples TRBV29-1 to TRBJ2-1; D is possibly TRBD1 or TRBD2 (5 bases each). The V gene lost 6 bases and the J gene lost 2 bases, with 14 bases spanning the gap. The CDR3 consists of 14 residues. Germline values: CDR1 SQVTM, CDR2 ANQGSEA. The DNA of the CDR3 is TGCAGCGTCGCGAGGGGATACACCTACAATGAGCAGTTCTTC. Amino acid sequence: CSVARGYTYNEQFF.

The gene calls are TRBV2 and TRBJ2-1; 7 nucleotides align to TRBD2. The CDR3 has 14 amino acids. V shed 2 bases, J shed 2 bases, and the junction held 0 bases outside the gene matches. From germline, CDR1 is SNHLY and CDR2 FYNNEI. The CDR3 loop is CASSESGTYNEQFF. In nucleotides, the CDR3 is TGTGCCAGCAGTGAAAGCGGGACCTACAATGAGCAGTTCTTC.

Comments on this clone: Distinct nucleotide sequences in the sample also encode this CDR3. The rearrangement links TRBV7-9 to TRBJ2-3; 8 nucleotides agree with TRBD2. There are 15 residues in the CDR3. V shed 4 bases and J 2 bases; nucleotides not matched to a gene: 5. CDR1 SEHNR and CDR2 FQNEAQ come from the germline V gene (reference sequence). CDR3 DNA: TGTGCCAGCAGCTATACTAGCGGTTCCACAGATACGCAGTATTTT. It specifies CASSYTSGSTDTQYF.

This clone came up a few times. The V call is TRBV30, the J call TRBJ2-2; D is undetermined. Trimming cost V 0 bases and J 5 bases, with 7 bases left between them. The CDR3 covers 13 residues. Germline V lookup: CDR1 GTSNPN, CDR2 SVGIG (reference sequence). CDR3 sequence (DNA): TGTGCCTGGAGTGTCGCCTCGACCGGGGAGCTGTTTTTT. Translation gives CAWSVASTGELFF.

The CDR3 sequence: CAWSPGGRGQFYGYTF. The CDR3 nucleotides read TGTGCCTGGAGTCCTGGTGGTAGGGGGCAATTCTATGGCTACACCTTC. The chain couples TRBV30 to TRBJ1-2; 7 bases line up with TRBD1. The CDR3 is 16 amino acids. V lost 2 bases and J lost 4; bases outside the gene matches: 13. CDR1 GTSNPN and CDR2 SVGIG come from the germline V gene (reference sequence). Full variable domain (remainder filled in from reference TRBV30 and TRBJ1-2): SQTIHQWPATLVQPVGSPLSLECTVEGTSNPNLYWYRQAAGRGLQLLFYSVGIGQISSEVPQNLSASRPQDRQFILSSKKLLLSDSGFYLCAWSPGGRGQFYGYTFGSGTRLTVV.

The V call is TRBV15, the J call TRBJ2-3, with D perhaps TRBD1 (6 bases). V lost 7 bases, J lost 10 bases, and 18 bases lay in between. Looked up from germline, CDR1 is LNHNV and CDR2 is YYDKDF (reference sequence). The CDR3 sequence is 13 residues long. Written as DNA, the CDR3 is TGTGCCACCACCGATCCTCCCAGGGGTCCGCAGTATTTT. Amino acid sequence: CATTDPPRGPQYF. Filled out from reference TRBV15 and TRBJ2-3, the complete variable domain reads DAMVIQNPRYQVTQFGKPVTLSCSQTLNHNVMYWYQQKSSQAPKLLFHYYDKDFNNEADTPDNFQSRRPNTSFCFLDIRSPGLGDTAMYLCATTDPPRGPQYFGPGTRLTVL.

This chain joins TRBV5-3 and TRBJ2-3; 7 bases fit TRBD1. TRBV5-3 has ORF status, its function being uncertain. J lost 4 bases, V lost 4 bases, and 18 bases had no gene match. The CDR3 totals 18 residues. As DNA, the CDR3 is TGTGCCAGAAGCATACCTCATACAGGGGTAAGAGCACCAGATACGCAGTATTTT. Its protein is CARSIPHTGVRAPDTQYF.

The V gene is TRBV9, the J gene TRBJ2-7, with TRBD2 as a possible D gene (5 bases). Germline V gene lookup returns CDR1 SGDLS and CDR2 YYNGEE. The CDR3 totals 14 residues. V was pared by 1 base and J by 7 bases, with 15 bases between. This CDR3 is CASSVQSGPGEQYF. In DNA form, the CDR3 reads TGTGCCAGCAGCGTACAGTCGGGCCCGGGGGAGCAGTACTTC.

The chain joins TRBV29-1 to TRBJ2-1; D may be TRBD2 (6 bases). The germline V gene encodes CDR1 SQVTM and CDR2 ANQGSEA. Trimming left V 7 bases short and J 3 bases short, with 10 bases between. The CDR3 sequence is 12 residues long. CDR3: CSASSVYNEQFF. CDR3 in DNA: TGCAGCGCCTCTAGCGTCTACAATGAGCAGTTCTTC.

The rearrangement links TRBV6-5 to TRBJ2-3, with D uncertain. Trimming cost V 2 bases and J 3 bases, with 9 bases left between them. CDR3 length equals 14 residues. CDR1 and CDR2 (germline): MNHEY, SVGAGI. CDR3 in DNA: TGTGCCAGCAGTTACAGTCAGCCAACAGATACGCAGTATTTT. Its protein is CASSYSQPTDTQYF.

The genes are TRBV5-5 and TRBJ1-5; D call uncertain. V was shortened by 4 bases and J by 5 bases, with 13 bases between the two germline ends. This CDR3 is 14 amino acids long. The germline V gene encodes CDR1 SGHKS and CDR2 YYEKEE (reference sequence). CDR3 region: CASSAREVDQPQHF. Written as DNA, the CDR3 is TGTGCCAGCAGCGCGCGGGAGGTGGATCAGCCCCAGCATTTT.

This chain connects TRBV28 to TRBJ1-4, with 7 bases fitting TRBD1. The CDR3 covers 17 residues. V lost 7 bases to trimming and J lost 0 bases; unmatched junction nucleotides: 11. In germline, CDR1 is MDHEN, CDR2 SYDVKM. As DNA, the CDR3 is TGTGCCAGCAAAATAGTCCGGGACAGCGCAACTAATGAAAAACTGTTTTTT. This gives the protein CASKIVRDSATNEKLFF.

This clone was found once. The chain carries TRBV11-3 and TRBJ2-2, with 10 bases fitting TRBD2. Germline lookup yields CDR1 SGHNT and CDR2 YENEEA. With 1 base clipped from V and 6 bases from J, the junction kept 5 bases outside the gene matches. The CDR3 totals 16 residues. CDR3 protein: CASSLGLAGDSGELFF. In nucleotides, the CDR3 is TGTGCCAGCAGCTTAGGGCTAGCGGGAGATTCCGGGGAGCTGTTTTTT.

V and J are TRBV30 and TRBJ1-3; TRBD1 agrees at 7 bases. V shed 5 bases and J 1 base; nucleotides not matched to a gene: 5. The CDR3 spans 14 residues. The germline CDR1 and CDR2 sequences are GTSNPN and SVGIG (reference sequence). CDR3 in amino acids: CAWSTGKSGNTIYF. The CDR3 bases are TGTGCCTGGTCGACAGGGAAGTCTGGAAACACCATATATTTT.